This record looks at one T cell receptor (beta chain) sequence and its context. Cohort placement rested on clinical history that participants reported themselves. This entry comes from a study of blood T cell repertoires in COVID-19. This CDR3 is 16 amino acids long. In germline, CDR1 is ENHRY, CDR2 SYGVKD. Trimming at V came to 0 bases and at J to 8 bases, leaving 6 bases not matched to a gene. The method was immunoSEQ multiplex PCR; TCRdb's version includes in-frame clones alone and lacks a portion of them. The sample holds 250,000 to 350,000 clones, around 87% seen once. The sample comprised PBMCs or T cells enriched from blood (not recorded which). The TCR was taken from a woman aged 25 to 39 who had recovered from COVID-19. The chain has TRBV10-3 and TRBJ2-1; TRBD2 matches at 11 bases. CDR3 region: CAISESVAGGRDEQFF. CDR3 in DNA: TGTGCCATCAGTGAGTCGGTAGCGGGGGGGCGCGATGAGCAGTTCTTC.